The 2 T cell receptor beta chains reported below all come from one sample, sequenced in a study of shared clonotypes between healthy human individuals (dated by TCRdb to 2018 to 2020). Libraries were constructed by the immunoSEQ multiplex PCR assay. TCRdb holds this immuneACCESS table with in-frame rearrangements only. Some clones are missing; in checked studies, unresolved V genes explain under half, and the rest has no known cause. The sample contains 560,000 or so clones, 95% to 96% of them found a single time. The ten largest clones add up to more than 0.085% of the sample. CD8 naive samples were CD45RO-negative cells positively selected for CCR7, giving a CD45RA+CCR7+ population that excluded TemRA cells. The sequenced material came from naive CD8+ T cells sorted from blood. Read against the paper, the sample's cell subset or site label means: CD45RA+CCR7+. The receptors come from a young woman in good health.

J is TRBJ2-7 and V is TRBV15; 9 positions agree with TRBD1. V was clipped by 1 base and J by 6 bases; unmatched bases: 1. Germline V gives CDR1 LNHNV, CDR2 YYDKDF (reference sequence). This CDR3 is built from 13 residues. The CDR3 bases are TGTGCCACCAGCAGAGGGGACAGGGCCGAGCAGTACTTC. The encoded protein is CATSRGDRAEQYF.

The chain has TRBV6-1 and TRBJ2-7; TRBD1 might be the D (5 bases). V lost 10 bases to trimming and J lost 0 bases, with 13 bases between them. Germline V lookup: CDR1 MNHNS, CDR2 SASEGT. The CDR3 contains 13 residues. The CDR3 protein is CATQAPSSYEQYF. CDR3 DNA: TGTGCCACACAGGCCCCTTCCTCCTACGAGCAGTACTTC.